The 17 T cell receptor beta chains below were found in one sample sequenced in a study of blood T cells in healthy people across ages. Primers used in a second PCR of roughly 7 to 12 cycles were a sample-barcoded 5' primer and a J-beta primer mix. MiXCR, run by TCRdb on the 5' RACE reads, gives a single entry per CDR3 protein. The sample has approximately 780,000 distinct CDR3 sequences, around 25% seen once; the top ten hold roughly 3.1%. A further study also used this sample, focusing on T cells of mothers and their children.

The sequenced material came from blood. The receptors originated from a boy between 10 and 17 years old in good health.

This clonotype occurred a few times. V is TRBV6-5 and J is TRBJ2-7; D possibly corresponds to TRBD2 (7 bases). This CDR3 contains 15 residues. The ends were cut back, 5 bases at V and 3 bases at J, with 17 bases in the middle. Germline CDR1 reads MNHEY; CDR2 reads SVGAGI. CDR3 bases: TGTGCCAGCAGTGGGGTGTTAGGGGGGGACTACGAGCAGTACTTC. Translating gives CASSGVLGGDYEQYF.

This chain joins TRBV4-1 and TRBJ2-1; no clear D gene. This CDR3 comprises 11 residues. Trimming removed 0 bases from V and 14 bases from J, with 8 bases in between. CDR1 MGHRA and CDR2 YSYEKL come from the germline V gene. The CDR3 nucleotides are TGCGCCAGCAGCCAAGACGGAAGAAAGTTCTTC. This codes for CASSQDGRKFF.

The V gene is TRBV3-1, the J gene TRBJ2-4; 10 nucleotides agree with TRBD2. V lost 2 bases to trimming and J lost 8 bases; unmatched junction nucleotides: 9. Per germline, CDR1 LGHDT and CDR2 YNNKEL (reference sequence). CDR3 size: 16 residues. CDR3 amino acids: CASSQMDRLAGDIQYF. As DNA, the CDR3 is TGTGCCAGCAGCCAAATGGACCGACTAGCGGGTGACATTCAGTACTTC.

V gene TRBV5-4 combines with J gene TRBJ2-5; the match to TRBD1 covers 9 bases. The CDR3 is 14 residues long. J lost 5 bases, V lost 4 bases, and 6 bases had no gene match. Germline V gives CDR1 SGHNT, CDR2 YYREEE (reference sequence). In DNA form, the CDR3 reads TGTGCCAGCAGCCCGGACAGGGGTTGGGAGACCCAGTACTTC. Encoded protein: CASSPDRGWETQYF. The full variable domain, completed using reference TRBV5-4 and TRBJ2-5, is ETGVTQSPTHLIKTRGQQVTLRCSSQSGHNTVSWYQQALGQGPQFIFQYYREEENGRGNFPPRFSGLQFPNYSSELNVNALELDDSALYLCASSPDRGWETQYFGPGTRLLVL.

In this sample, this clonotype turned up a few times. V gene TRBV20-1 combines with J gene TRBJ2-5; the D gene is possibly TRBD1 (5 bases). CDR3 length: 16 amino acids. V was pared by 0 bases and J by 2 bases, with 16 bases between. The V gene's germline CDR1 is DFQATT and CDR2 SNEGSKA (reference sequence). The CDR3 DNA follows: TGCAGTGCTAGAGATCGACAGAGAGGCCCACAAGAGACCCAGTACTTC. Amino acids: CSARDRQRGPQETQYF.

This clonotype turned up a few times. V gene TRBV10-3 combines with J gene TRBJ2-5; TRBD1 aligns across 8 bases. Germline CDR1 is ENHRY and CDR2 is SYGVKD. The CDR3 runs to 13 residues. With V trimmed by 6 bases and J by 4 bases, 4 bases remained unmatched. The CDR3 reads CAISRTGGETQYF. The CDR3, as DNA: TGTGCCATCAGCCGAACAGGGGGAGAGACCCAGTACTTC.

The chain uses TRBV20-1 and TRBJ2-6; no firm D call. Trimming shortened V by 6 bases and J by 0 bases, and 9 bases separated the two germline ends. The CDR3 spans 14 residues. The V gene's germline CDR1 is DFQATT and CDR2 SNEGSKA (reference sequence). The CDR3: CSAPCLSGANVLTF. CDR3 in DNA: TGCAGTGCCCCTTGCCTCTCTGGGGCCAACGTCCTGACTTTC.

There are a few counts of this clonotype. This chain connects TRBV7-6 to TRBJ2-5, with D tentatively TRBD1 or TRBD2 (5 bases each). This CDR3 region has 15 residues. Trimming removed 3 bases at V and 5 bases at J, with 16 bases between. The germline V gene has CDR1 SGHVS and CDR2 FNYEAQ. As DNA, the CDR3 is TGTGCCAGCAGCTTTTTTGTAGGGACGGCGGAGACCCAGTACTTC. It yields the protein CASSFFVGTAETQYF.

The V call is TRBV29-1, the J call TRBJ2-3; 7 nucleotides align to TRBD1. Germline lookup yields CDR1 SQVTM and CDR2 ANQGSEA. The CDR3 consists of 12 residues. Trimming took 7 bases from V and 6 from J; bases not matched to a gene: 7. The CDR3 sequence is CSADREADTQYF. CDR3 nucleotide sequence: TGCAGCGCCGACAGGGAAGCGGATACGCAGTATTTT.

The chain joins TRBV20-1 to TRBJ2-6; 8 bases agree with TRBD2. Germline V gene data show CDR1 as DFQATT and CDR2 as SNEGSKA (reference sequence). J was trimmed by 2 bases and V by 2 bases; bases with no gene match: 2. The CDR3 is 15 amino acids. This CDR3 is CSARPGGAGANVLTF. The CDR3 DNA sequence: TGCAGTGCTAGACCCGGGGGGGCTGGGGCCAACGTCCTGACTTTC.

This clonotype has only a few counts. The rearrangement links TRBV15 to TRBJ2-3; a weak D match, TRBD2 (5 bases). V lost 3 bases and J 10 bases, leaving 14 bases between the germline ends. CDR1 and CDR2 (germline): LNHNV, YYDKDF (reference sequence). The CDR3 loop spans 13 amino acids. The CDR3 DNA reads as TGTGCCACCAGCAGCGACCCCTCGCGGGCGCAGTATTTT. Protein sequence: CATSSDPSRAQYF.

This clonotype was counted a few times. The rearrangement links TRBV27 to TRBJ1-5, with a possible D match to TRBD1 (5 bases). CDR1 MNHEY and CDR2 SMNVEV come from the germline V gene (reference sequence). The CDR3 covers 17 residues. V was pared by 0 bases and J by 2 bases, with 14 bases between. The CDR3 DNA reads as TGTGCCAGCAGTTTATCGATGGGGGTTTCAGGCAATCAGCCCCAGCATTTT. Its protein product is CASSLSMGVSGNQPQHF.

This sequence joins TRBV10-2 and TRBJ2-3, with TRBD1 matching 11 bases. V shed 5 bases, J shed 8 bases, and the junction held 6 bases outside the gene matches. Germline CDR1 WSHSY, CDR2 SAAADI. The length of the CDR3 is 14 residues. The CDR3 nucleotides read TGCGCCAGCAGTCAGGGACAGGGGGACTTTACGCAGTATTTT. Amino acids: CASSQGQGDFTQYF.

This clonotype was seen a handful of times. J is TRBJ2-5 and V is TRBV6-6, with D possibly TRBD1 on 5 matching bases. Trimming cost V 6 bases and J 2 bases, with 10 bases left between them. Germline loops: CDR1 MNHNY, CDR2 SVGAGI (reference sequence). This CDR3 has 13 amino acids. CDR3 in DNA: TGTGCCAGCAGGACAGTGACTCAAGAGACCCAGTACTTC. This codes for CASRTVTQETQYF.

There are a few counts of this clonotype. CDR3 in amino acids: CASSLQGIGYEQYF. The CDR3 coding sequence is TGTGCCAGCAGTTTACAGGGGATCGGCTACGAGCAGTACTTC. The J gene is TRBJ2-7, the V gene TRBV12-3 or TRBV12-4, with D perhaps TRBD1 (6 bases). The CDR3 length is 14 residues. Trimming took off 2 bases at V and 3 bases at J, with 11 bases between the two ends.

This sequence joins TRBV19 and TRBJ2-1; tentatively, D is TRBD1 (5 bases). The V end was cut by 2 bases, the J end by 7 bases, with 9 bases between. The CDR3 loop spans 13 amino acids. Germline values: CDR1 LNHDA, CDR2 SQIVND (reference sequence). The CDR3 loop is CASSIWQGNEQFF. The CDR3 DNA sequence: TGTGCCAGTAGTATATGGCAGGGAAATGAGCAGTTCTTC. Drawing the rest from reference TRBV19 and TRBJ2-1, the complete variable domain is DGGITQSPKYLFRKEGQNVTLSCEQNLNHDAMYWYRQDPGQGLRLIYYSQIVNDFQKGDIAEGYSVSREKKESFPLTVTSAQKNPTAFYLCASSIWQGNEQFFGPGTRLTVL.

On this clonotype itself: An end of the junction does not agree with germline; a read error may underlie this. The V and J genes are TRBV7-2 and TRBJ2-1, with D possibly matching TRBD2 (5 bases). This CDR3 is built from 16 residues. From germline, CDR1 is SGHTA and CDR2 FQGNSA. Here the CDR3 reads CASGFPPGRGSNEQFF. DNA for the CDR3: TGTGCCAGCGGCTTTCCTCCCGGCCGGGGTAGTAATGAGCAGTTCTTC.